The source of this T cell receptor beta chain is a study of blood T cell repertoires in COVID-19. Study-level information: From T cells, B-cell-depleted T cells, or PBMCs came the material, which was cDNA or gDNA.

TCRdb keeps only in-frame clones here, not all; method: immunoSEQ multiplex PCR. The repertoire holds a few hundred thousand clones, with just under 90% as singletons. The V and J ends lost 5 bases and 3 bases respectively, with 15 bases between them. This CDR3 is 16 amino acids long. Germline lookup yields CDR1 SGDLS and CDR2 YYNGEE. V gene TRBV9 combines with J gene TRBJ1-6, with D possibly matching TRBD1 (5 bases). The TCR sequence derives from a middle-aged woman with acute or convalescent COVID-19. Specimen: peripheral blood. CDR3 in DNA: TGTGCCAGCAGGAGTGGGGGGAGAGGCTATAATTCACCCCTCCACTTT. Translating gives CASRSGGRGYNSPLHF.